This T cell receptor (beta chain) comes out of a study of CD8 T cells in ankylosing spondylitis. General observations from the study: In synovial fluid and blood from reactive arthritis, some motif variants were previously reported. Disease-associated clones were reportedly significantly overrepresented in matched ankylosing spondylitis synovial fluid. Typical of ankylosing spondylitis blood, it appeared, was a TCR beta motif of eight highly homologous variants.

In the case of this clonotype: As yet, its antigen is unknown.

Germline-derived CDR1 and CDR2 are MNHNS and SASEGT. V lost 5 bases, J lost 7 bases, and 15 bases lay in between. CDR3 length: 14 amino acids. TCRdb passed the 5' RACE reads through MiXCR, listing each CDR3 protein once. The sample has under 250,000 distinct CDR3 sequences, roughly a third seen once; the top ten hold roughly 4.2%. The genes are TRBV6-1 and TRBJ1-5; D ambiguous. Input material: blood, either unsorted or a sorted T cell fraction (not recorded which). The receptor's source is a male donor with ankylosing spondylitis or in good health (not recorded which). DNA for the CDR3: TGTGCCAGCAGTCTCTCCATGTCGGGACAGCCCCAGCATTTT. Its protein product is CASSLSMSGQPQHF.